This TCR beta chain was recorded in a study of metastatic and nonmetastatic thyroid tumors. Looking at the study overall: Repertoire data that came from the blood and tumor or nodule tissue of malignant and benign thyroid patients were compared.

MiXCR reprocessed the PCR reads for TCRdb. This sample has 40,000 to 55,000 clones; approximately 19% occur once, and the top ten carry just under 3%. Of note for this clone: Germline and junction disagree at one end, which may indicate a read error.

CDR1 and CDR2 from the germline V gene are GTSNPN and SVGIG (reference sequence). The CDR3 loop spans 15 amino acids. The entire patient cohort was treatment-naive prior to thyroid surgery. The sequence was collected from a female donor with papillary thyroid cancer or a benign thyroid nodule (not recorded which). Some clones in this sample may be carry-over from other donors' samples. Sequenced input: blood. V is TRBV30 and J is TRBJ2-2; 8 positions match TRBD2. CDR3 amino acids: CAWRAVAGKTGELLF. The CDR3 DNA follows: TGTGCCTGGAGGGCGGTAGCGGGGAAAACCGGGGAGCTGCTTTTT.